A selection of T cell receptor beta chains follows, all from one sample in a study of cytomegalovirus exposure and HLA in healthy donors. Clones were sequenced by immunoSEQ multiplex PCR, and TCRdb holds only the in-frame ones, with some missing. This listing includes just under 65,000 clones. The sequencing sample was made of PBMCs. These TCRs come from a boy younger than 18 in good health and CMV-seronegative. CDR3s include the opening cysteine and the closing phenylalanine or tryptophan. The order of the fields is J gene, D gene, CDR3 length, V gene, CDR3 DNA, CDR3 protein. D genes are given only for firm matches.

TRBJ1-5 - 12 TRBV5-4 TGTGCCAGCAGCTCTCCGAATCAGCCCCAGCATTTT CASSSPNQPQHF
TRBJ2-3 TRBD2 21 TRBV7-8 TGTGCCAGCAGCTTAGATGGACTAGCGGGAGTAGGGGCTAGGGACACAGATACGCAGTATTTT CASSLDGLAGVGARDTDTQYF
TRBJ2-1 - 16 TRBV5-1 TGCGCCAGCAGCTTGGCGGAACGGTGGGAGGACAATGAGCAGTTCTTC CASSLAERWEDNEQFF
TRBJ2-3 TRBD2 15 TRBV18 TGTGCCAGCTCCGGACTAGCGGTTTTCACAGATACGCAGTATTTT CASSGLAVFTDTQYF
TRBJ1-1 - 11 TRBV6-1 TGTGCCAGCAGTCTCTACACTGAAGCTTTCTTT CASSLYTEAFF
TRBJ1-1 - 15 TRBV13 TGTGCCAGCAGCTTAGGAAAGGCCGGGGAAACTGAAGCTTTCTTT CASSLGKAGETEAFF
TRBJ2-1 TRBD2 16 TRBV6-4 TGTGCCAGCAGTGATAGGAGCGGGATCAAAAACAGGGAGCAGTTCTTC CASSDRSGIKNREQFF
TRBJ2-2 - 13 TRBV12-5 TGTGCTGGACAGACCGGGAACACCGGGGAGCTGTTTTTT CAGQTGNTGELFF
TRBJ1-2 TRBD1 15 TRBV9 TGTGCCAGCAGCGGAGGACAGGGATCTAACTATGGCTACACCTTC CASSGGQGSNYGYTF
TRBJ1-1 - 12 TRBV11-2 TGTGCCAGCAGCTTAGACCGGACTGAAGCTTTCTTT CASSLDRTEAFF
TRBJ2-7 TRBD2 15 TRBV30 TGTGCCTGGAGTGTACGGGGGGGAAGAGGCTACGAGCAGTACTTC CAWSVRGGRGYEQYF
TRBJ2-7 TRBD2 16 TRBV5-1 TGCGCCAGCAGCTTGTGGGTAGCGGGAGGTAAAGACGAGCAGTACTTC CASSLWVAGGKDEQYF
TRBJ2-2 TRBD2 16 TRBV7-2 TGTGCCAGCAGCCCACGGGGGACTAGCGGGACCGGGGAGCTGTTTTTT CASSPRGTSGTGELFF
TRBJ1-2 TRBD1 13 TRBV6-1 TGTGCCAGCAGCGTGACAGGGGACTATGGCTACACCTTC CASSVTGDYGYTF
TRBJ2-5 - 14 TRBV19 TGTGCCAGTAGTATTGAGCTTTACCAAGAGACCCAGTACTTC CASSIELYQETQYF
TRBJ2-7 TRBD1 15 TRBV7-6 TGTGCCAGCAGCTTAGGAACAGGGGCCTCCTACGAGCAGTACTTC CASSLGTGASYEQYF
TRBJ1-1 TRBD1 17 TRBV25-1 TGTGCCAGCAGTGTGTTACAGGGGGCGAAGACGAACACTGAAGCTTTCTTT CASSVLQGAKTNTEAFF
TRBJ2-3 - 10 TRBV20-1 TGCAGTGCTAGTGCGGATACGCAGTATTTT CSASADTQYF
TRBJ1-2 - 12 TRBV5-4 TGTGCCAGCAGCTTGAGTGAGAATGGCTACACCTTC CASSLSENGYTF
TRBJ1-2 - 16 TRBV9 TGTGCCAGCAGCGTAGGTGCAGGGGAGCAGAACTATGGCTACACCTTC CASSVGAGEQNYGYTF
TRBJ2-1 - 17 TRBV30 TGTGCCTGGAGTGGACAAGGGCGGCGGGAAGGGTACAATGAGCAGTTCTTC CAWSGQGRREGYNEQFF
TRBJ2-7 TRBD1 14 TRBV5-5 TGTGCCAGCAGCCGAATTGACAGGGCCTACGAGCAGTACTTC CASSRIDRAYEQYF
TRBJ2-7 TRBD1 15 TRBV27 TGTGCCAGCAGTCGGGACAGGGCCGGGTCCTACGAGCAGTACTTC CASSRDRAGSYEQYF
TRBJ2-7 - 12 TRBV15 TGTGCCACCAGCAGTCAGGGCTACGAGCAGTACTTC CATSSQGYEQYF
TRBJ1-2 - 13 TRBV6-6 TGTGCCAGCAGTTACTCGGGGGGGCATGGCTACACCTTC CASSYSGGHGYTF
TRBJ1-1 - 13 TRBV5-4 TGTGCCAGCAGCTTGGCGTTGAACACTGAAGCTTTCTTT CASSLALNTEAFF
TRBJ2-7 TRBD1 13 TRBV7-3 TGTGCCAGCAGCTCACAGGGGGTCGACGAGCAGTACTTC CASSSQGVDEQYF
TRBJ2-3 TRBD2 15 TRBV5-6 TGTGCCAGCAGCTCCCAAGCGGGAGCCATAGATACGCAGTATTTT CASSSQAGAIDTQYF
TRBJ1-2 TRBD1 16 TRBV6-6 TGTGCCAGCAGTTACTCCGTGGCAGGGGGCGACTATGGCTACACCTTC CASSYSVAGGDYGYTF
TRBJ1-1 - 16 TRBV18 TGTGCCAGCTCACCCCTCTTGGTAGGGGGGGACACTGAAGCTTTCTTT CASSPLLVGGDTEAFF
TRBJ1-1 - 11 TRBV20-1 TGCAGGCTGAGTCGGGTCACTGAAGCTTTCTTT CRLSRVTEAFF
TRBJ1-5 - 17 TRBV30 TGTGCCTGGAGTGTAATCTGTGGGGCAGGTAGCAATCAGCCCCAGCATTTT CAWSVICGAGSNQPQHF
TRBJ1-2 TRBD1 12 TRBV6-1 TGTGCCAGCAGTGAGAATTTGGACAGGGGCACCTTC CASSENLDRGTF
TRBJ2-5 - 14 TRBV6-6 TGTGCCAGCAGCCTGGGACAACAGATAGAGACCCAGTACTTC CASSLGQQIETQYF
TRBJ2-2 - 12 TRBV29-1 TGCAGCGTTGCTAGGGGGACCGGGGAGCTGTTTTTT CSVARGTGELFF
TRBJ2-1 - 12 TRBV7-6 TGTGCCAGCAGCTTACAGAACAATGAGCAGTTCTTC CASSLQNNEQFF
TRBJ2-3 TRBD2 15 TRBV27 TGTGCCAGCAACCGACTAGCGGGAGCCACAGATACGCAGTATTTT CASNRLAGATDTQYF